This TCR beta chain was recovered during a study of naive and memory T cell subsets. This CDR3 region has 15 residues. Germline lookup yields CDR1 SGHVS and CDR2 FNYEAQ. Trimming took 2 bases from V and 2 from J, leaving 11 bases between them. This clonotype was detected many times. An equimolar mix of two oligonucleotides served as the beta constant-region primer for TRBC1 and TRBC2. Nested alpha and beta constant-region primers with the SP2 primer drove four PCR rounds on ligated cDNA. TCRdb processed the UMI-ligation and nested PCR reads anew with MiXCR; each CDR3 protein has one entry. The sample has some 80,000 distinct CDR3 sequences, 8% to 9.5% seen once.

The specimen was naive CD8+ T cells from blood. The clonotype comes from a human donor in good health. The chain uses TRBV7-6 and TRBJ2-3; D is possibly TRBD2 (5 bases). CDR3 sequence (DNA): TGTGCCAGCAGCTTACTAGCCCGGATCACAGATACGCAGTATTTT. Encoded protein: CASSLLARITDTQYF.